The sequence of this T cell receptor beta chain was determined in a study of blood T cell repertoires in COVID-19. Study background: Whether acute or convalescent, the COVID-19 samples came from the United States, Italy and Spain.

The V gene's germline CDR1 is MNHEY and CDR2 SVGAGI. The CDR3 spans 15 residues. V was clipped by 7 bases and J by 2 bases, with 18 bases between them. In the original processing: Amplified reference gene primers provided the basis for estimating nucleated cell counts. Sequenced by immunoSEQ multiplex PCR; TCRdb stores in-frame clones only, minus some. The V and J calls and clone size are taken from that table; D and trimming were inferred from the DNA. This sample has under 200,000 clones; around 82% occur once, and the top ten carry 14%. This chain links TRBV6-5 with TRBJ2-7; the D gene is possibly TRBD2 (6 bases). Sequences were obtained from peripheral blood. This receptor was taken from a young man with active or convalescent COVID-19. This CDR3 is CASKGRFSGAYEQYF. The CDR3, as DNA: TGTGCCAGCAAAGGCCGGTTTAGCGGAGCCTACGAGCAGTACTTC.